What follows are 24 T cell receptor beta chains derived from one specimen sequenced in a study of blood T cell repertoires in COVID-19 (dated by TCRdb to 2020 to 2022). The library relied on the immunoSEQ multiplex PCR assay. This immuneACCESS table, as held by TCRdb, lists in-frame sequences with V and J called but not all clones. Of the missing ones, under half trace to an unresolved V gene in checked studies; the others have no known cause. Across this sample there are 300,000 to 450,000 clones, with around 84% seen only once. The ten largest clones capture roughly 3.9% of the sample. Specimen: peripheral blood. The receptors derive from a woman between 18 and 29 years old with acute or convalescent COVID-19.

The CDR3 DNA follows: TGTGCCAGCAGCGTGGGGCTAGCGCCGAGCACAGATACGCAGTATTTT. As protein: CASSVGLAPSTDTQYF. V is TRBV9 and J is TRBJ2-3, with D tentatively TRBD2 (6 bases). The CDR3 length is 16 residues. From germline, CDR1 is SGDLS and CDR2 YYNGEE. V was cut by 2 bases and J by 0 bases, with 13 bases left in between.

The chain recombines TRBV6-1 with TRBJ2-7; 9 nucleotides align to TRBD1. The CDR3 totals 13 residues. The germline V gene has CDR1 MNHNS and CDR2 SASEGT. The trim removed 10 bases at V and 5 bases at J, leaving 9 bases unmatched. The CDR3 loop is CAIAGTGSHEQYF. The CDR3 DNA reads TGTGCCATCGCCGGGACAGGGTCCCACGAGCAGTACTTC.

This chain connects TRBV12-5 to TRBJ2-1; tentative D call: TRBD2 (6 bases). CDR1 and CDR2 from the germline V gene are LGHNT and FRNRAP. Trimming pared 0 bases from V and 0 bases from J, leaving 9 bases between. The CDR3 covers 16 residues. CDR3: CASGLVYGSSYNEQFF. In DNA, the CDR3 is TGTGCTAGTGGTTTGGTATACGGGAGCTCCTACAATGAGCAGTTCTTC.

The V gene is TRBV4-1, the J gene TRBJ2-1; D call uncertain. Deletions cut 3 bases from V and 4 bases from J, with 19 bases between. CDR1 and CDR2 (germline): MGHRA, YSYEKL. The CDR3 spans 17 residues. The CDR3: CASSQAFLVFLYNEQFF. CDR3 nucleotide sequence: TGCGCCAGCAGCCAGGCCTTTCTAGTCTTCCTTTACAATGAGCAGTTCTTC.

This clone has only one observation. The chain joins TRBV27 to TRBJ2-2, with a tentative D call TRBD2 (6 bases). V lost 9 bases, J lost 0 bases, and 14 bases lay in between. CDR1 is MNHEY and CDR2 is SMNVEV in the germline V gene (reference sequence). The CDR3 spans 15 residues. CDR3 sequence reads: CASNKGGANTGELFF. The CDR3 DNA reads TGTGCCAGTAATAAGGGAGGCGCGAACACCGGGGAGCTGTTTTTT.

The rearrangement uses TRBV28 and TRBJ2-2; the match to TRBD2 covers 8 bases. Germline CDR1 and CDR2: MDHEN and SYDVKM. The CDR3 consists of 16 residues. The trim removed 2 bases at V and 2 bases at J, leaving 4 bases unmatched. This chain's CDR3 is CASSLTGGLNTGELFF. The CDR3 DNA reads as TGTGCCAGCAGTTTAACGGGAGGGCTAAACACCGGGGAGCTGTTTTTT.

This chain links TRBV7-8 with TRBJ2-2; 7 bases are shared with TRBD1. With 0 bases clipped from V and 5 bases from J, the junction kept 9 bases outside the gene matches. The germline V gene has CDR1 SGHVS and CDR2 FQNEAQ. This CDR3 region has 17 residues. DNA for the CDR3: TGTGCCAGCAGCTTAGCGAGGAGCGGCAGGGGGACCGGGGAGCTGTTTTTT. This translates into CASSLARSGRGTGELFF.

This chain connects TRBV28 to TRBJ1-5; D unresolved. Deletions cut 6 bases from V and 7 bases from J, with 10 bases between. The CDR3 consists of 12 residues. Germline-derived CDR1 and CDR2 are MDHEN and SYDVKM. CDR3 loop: CASRDTLQPQHF. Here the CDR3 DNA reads TGTGCCAGCAGAGACACGCTACAGCCCCAGCATTTT.

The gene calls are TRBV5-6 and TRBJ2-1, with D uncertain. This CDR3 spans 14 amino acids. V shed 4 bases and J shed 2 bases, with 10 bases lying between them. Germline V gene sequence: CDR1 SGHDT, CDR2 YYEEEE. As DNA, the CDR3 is TGTGCCAGCAGCGTAAGTTTAGCCTACAATGAGCAGTTCTTC. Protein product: CASSVSLAYNEQFF.

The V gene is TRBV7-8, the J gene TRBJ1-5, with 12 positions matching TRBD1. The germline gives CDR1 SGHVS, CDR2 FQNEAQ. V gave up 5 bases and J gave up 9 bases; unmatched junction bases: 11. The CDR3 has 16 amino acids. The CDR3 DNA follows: TGTGCCAGCAGCCAGAGGGACAGGGGGCCCTCTTGGCCCCAGCATTTT. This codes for CASSQRDRGPSWPQHF.

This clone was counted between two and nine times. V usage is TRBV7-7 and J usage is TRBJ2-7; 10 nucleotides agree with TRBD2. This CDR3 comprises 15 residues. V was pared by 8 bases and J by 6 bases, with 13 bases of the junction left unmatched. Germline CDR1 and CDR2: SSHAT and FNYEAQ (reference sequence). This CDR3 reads CASSPGLAGAGEQYF. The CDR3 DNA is TGTGCCAGCTCGCCGGGGCTAGCGGGAGCGGGCGAGCAGTACTTC.

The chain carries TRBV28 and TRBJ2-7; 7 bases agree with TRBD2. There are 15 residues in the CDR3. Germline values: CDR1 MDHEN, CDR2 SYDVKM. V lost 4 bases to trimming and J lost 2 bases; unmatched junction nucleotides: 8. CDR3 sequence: CASSYLWGGTYEQYF. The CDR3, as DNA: TGTGCCAGCAGTTATTTGTGGGGGGGTACCTACGAGCAGTACTTC. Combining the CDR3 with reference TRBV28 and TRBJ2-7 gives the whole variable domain DVKVTQSSRYLVKRTGEKVFLECVQDMDHENMFWYRQDPGLGLRLIYFSYDVKMKEKGDIPEGYSVSREKKERFSLILESASTNQTSMYLCASSYLWGGTYEQYFGPGTRLTVT.

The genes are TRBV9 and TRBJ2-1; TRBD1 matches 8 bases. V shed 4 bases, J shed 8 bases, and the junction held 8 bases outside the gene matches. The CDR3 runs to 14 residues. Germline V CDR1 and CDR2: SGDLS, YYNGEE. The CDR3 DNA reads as TGTGCCAGCAGCCCCGGGACAGGCAGCTATGAGCAGTTCTTC. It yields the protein CASSPGTGSYEQFF.

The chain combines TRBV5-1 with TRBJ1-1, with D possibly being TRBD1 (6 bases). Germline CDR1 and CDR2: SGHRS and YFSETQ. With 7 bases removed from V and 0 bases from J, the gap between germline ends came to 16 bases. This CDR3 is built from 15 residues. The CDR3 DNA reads TGCGCCAGCCAGGTGGGGGCGGATATGAACACTGAAGCTTTCTTT. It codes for CASQVGADMNTEAFF.

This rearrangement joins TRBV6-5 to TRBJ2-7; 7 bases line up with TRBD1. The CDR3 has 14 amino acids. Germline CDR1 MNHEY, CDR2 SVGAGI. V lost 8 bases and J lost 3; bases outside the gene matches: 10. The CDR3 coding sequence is TGTGCCAGCGGGAAGACAGGGTCAATCTACGAGCAGTACTTC. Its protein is CASGKTGSIYEQYF.

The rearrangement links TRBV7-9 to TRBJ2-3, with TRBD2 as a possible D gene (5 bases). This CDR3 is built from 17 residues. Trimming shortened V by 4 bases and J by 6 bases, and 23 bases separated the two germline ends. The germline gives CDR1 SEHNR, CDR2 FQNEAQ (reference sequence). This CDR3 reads CASSSTRRRSRRDTQYF. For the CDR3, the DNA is TGTGCCAGCAGCTCCACCAGAAGACGGTCGCGGAGGGATACGCAGTATTTT.

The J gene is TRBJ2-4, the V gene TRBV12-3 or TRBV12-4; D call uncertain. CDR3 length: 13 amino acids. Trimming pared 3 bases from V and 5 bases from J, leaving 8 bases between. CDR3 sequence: CASSFRVQNIQYF. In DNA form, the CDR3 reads TGTGCCAGCAGTTTTCGGGTTCAAAACATTCAGTACTTC.

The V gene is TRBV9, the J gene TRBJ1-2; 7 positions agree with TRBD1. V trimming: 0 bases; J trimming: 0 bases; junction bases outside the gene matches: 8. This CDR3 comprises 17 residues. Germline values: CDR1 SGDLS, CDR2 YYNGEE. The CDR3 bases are TGTGCCAGCAGCGTAGGTGGTGGGACAGATTCTAACTATGGCTACACCTTC. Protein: CASSVGGGTDSNYGYTF.

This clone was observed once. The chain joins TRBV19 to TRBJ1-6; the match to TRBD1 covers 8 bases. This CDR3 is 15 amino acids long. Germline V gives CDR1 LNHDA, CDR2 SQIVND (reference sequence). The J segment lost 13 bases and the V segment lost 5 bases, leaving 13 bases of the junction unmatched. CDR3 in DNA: TGTGCCAGTAGTCTTGGACAGGGACCCGACATCCCCCTCCACTTT. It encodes CASSLGQGPDIPLHF. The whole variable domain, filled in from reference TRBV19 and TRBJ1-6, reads DGGITQSPKYLFRKEGQNVTLSCEQNLNHDAMYWYRQDPGQGLRLIYYSQIVNDFQKGDIAEGYSVSREKKESFPLTVTSAQKNPTAFYLCASSLGQGPDIPLHFGNGTRLTVT.

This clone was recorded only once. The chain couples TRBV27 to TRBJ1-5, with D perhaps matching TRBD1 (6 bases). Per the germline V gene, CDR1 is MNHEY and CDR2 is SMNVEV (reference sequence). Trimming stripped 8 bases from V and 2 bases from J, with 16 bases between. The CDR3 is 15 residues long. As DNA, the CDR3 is TGTGCCAGCCAGTCATCGGCAGGGGGCAATCAGCCCCAGCATTTT. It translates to CASQSSAGGNQPQHF.

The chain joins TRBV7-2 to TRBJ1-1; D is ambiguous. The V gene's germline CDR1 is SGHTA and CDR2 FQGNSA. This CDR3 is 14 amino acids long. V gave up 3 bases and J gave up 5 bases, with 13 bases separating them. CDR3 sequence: CASSFSGRQTEAFF. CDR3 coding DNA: TGTGCCAGCAGCTTTTCAGGTCGTCAGACTGAAGCTTTCTTT.

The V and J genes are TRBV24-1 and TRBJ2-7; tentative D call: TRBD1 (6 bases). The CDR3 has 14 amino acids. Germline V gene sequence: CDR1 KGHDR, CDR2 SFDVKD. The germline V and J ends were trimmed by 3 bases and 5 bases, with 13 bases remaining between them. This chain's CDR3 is CATSDAQPGDEQYF. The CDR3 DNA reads TGTGCCACCAGTGATGCCCAGCCAGGGGACGAGCAGTACTTC.

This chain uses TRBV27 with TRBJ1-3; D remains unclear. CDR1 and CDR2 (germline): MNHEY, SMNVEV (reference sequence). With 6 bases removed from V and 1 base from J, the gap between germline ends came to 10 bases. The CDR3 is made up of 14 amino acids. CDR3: CASSPGFSGNTIYF. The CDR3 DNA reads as TGTGCCAGCAGCCCGGGTTTTTCTGGAAACACCATATATTTT.

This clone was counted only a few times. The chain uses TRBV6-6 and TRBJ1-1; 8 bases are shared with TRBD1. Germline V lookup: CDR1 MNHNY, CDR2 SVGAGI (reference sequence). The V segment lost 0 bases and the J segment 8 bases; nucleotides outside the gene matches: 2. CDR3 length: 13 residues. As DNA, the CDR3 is TGTGCCAGCAGTTACTCGGGGGACAGGGAAGCTTTCTTT. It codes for CASSYSGDREAFF.